This T cell receptor (beta chain) was identified in a study of blood T cell repertoires in COVID-19 (dated by TCRdb to 2018 to 2020). Study-wide context: The collaborator samples originated in the United States, Italy and Spain and spanned the acute and convalescent phases of COVID-19. The prospective study material was composed of cDNA or gDNA derived from T cells, B-cell-depleted T cells, or PBMCs. The dataset comprised deeply sampled blood TCRbeta repertoires from subjects exposed to, actively infected with, or recovered from COVID-19. The repertoires were made available in a free public database intended to serve as a resource for research on the immune response to SARS-CoV-2. The samples were drawn from two sources: the first 160 participants of the ongoing ImmuneRACE study, and 1,000 to 1,500 subjects contributed by 6 global collaborators. Sample metadata almost always included a de-identified subject ID, COVID-19 status, age in years and sex. Where HLA class I and class II types were available, the types were taken from metadata supplied by the sample provider, not from assay-based typing. The research as a whole found: The amount of clinical and demographic metadata varied by source and participant and was provided uncurated.

One collaborating source in Seattle enrolled patients while the patients were actively infected and followed the patients over time throughout the course of disease. Each collaborating institution followed its own protocols to collect whole blood in K2EDTA tubes. For TCRbeta analysis, collaborators shipped samples in one of three forms: frozen whole blood, isolated PBMCs, or DNA extracted from either of those sample types. The CDR3, cysteine through phenylalanine, is 12 amino acids long. Of all the DNA, just the CDR3 is kept, 36 bases in frame from base 1. CDR1 LGHDT and CDR2 YNNKEL are derived from the germline V gene (reference sequence). The germline V end is reduced by 8 bases and the J end by 5 bases; junction bases left unmatched: 5. Concerning this clone itself: What antigen it recognizes has not been identified. No quality values exist for individual bases; no much larger clone is one base distant.

TCRbeta CDR3 regions were amplified from genomic DNA by means of the immunoSEQ Assay, a bias-controlled multiplex PCR. On the study's bioinformatics: Nucleated cell counts per sample were estimated from amplification of reference gene primers within the assay. To quantify the absolute abundance of each unique TCRbeta CDR3 rearrangement, sequence reads were collapsed and filtered. For each sample, productive Simpson clonality was calculated as the square root of Simpson's diversity index across productive rearrangements. TCRdb took this table from immuneACCESS and kept in-frame rearrangements with V and J called. Such tables lack part of the clones; where checked against another copy, unresolved V genes explain under half of the gap, and the rest is unexplained. That table is the source of V, J and clone size, and D and trimming were worked out from the DNA. Across this sample there are about 170,000 clones, with around four fifths seen only once. The top ten clones comprise around 15% of the sample.

This clonotype was obtained from a woman aged 65 to 85 with COVID-19, enrolled during active disease. The material sequenced was peripheral blood. The V and J genes are TRBV3-1 (or the pseudogene TRBV3-2) and TRBJ1-1; 7 middle bases align to TRBD1. For the CDR3, the sequence is CASGDSWTEAFF. Read as DNA, the sequence is TGTGCCAGCGGGGACAGTTGGACTGAAGCTTTCTTT.